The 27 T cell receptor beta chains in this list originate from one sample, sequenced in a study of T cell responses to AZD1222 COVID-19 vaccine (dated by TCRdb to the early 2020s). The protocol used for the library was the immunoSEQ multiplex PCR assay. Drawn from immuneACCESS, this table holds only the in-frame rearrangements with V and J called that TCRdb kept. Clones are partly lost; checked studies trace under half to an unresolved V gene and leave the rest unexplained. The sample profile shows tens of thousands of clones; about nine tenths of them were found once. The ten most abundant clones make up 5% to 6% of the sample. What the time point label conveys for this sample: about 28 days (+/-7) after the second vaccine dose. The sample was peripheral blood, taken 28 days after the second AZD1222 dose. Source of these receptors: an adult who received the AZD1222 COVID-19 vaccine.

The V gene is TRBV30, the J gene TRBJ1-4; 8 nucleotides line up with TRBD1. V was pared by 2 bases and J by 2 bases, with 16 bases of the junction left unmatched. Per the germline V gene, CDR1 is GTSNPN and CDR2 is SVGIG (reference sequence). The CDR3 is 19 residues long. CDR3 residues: CAWSPRGQGELRTNEKLFF. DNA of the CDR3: TGTGCCTGGAGTCCCCGAGGACAGGGCGAGTTAAGGACTAATGAAAAACTGTTTTTT.

CDR3 sequence reads: CASNYLLRDTEAFF. CDR3 sequence (DNA): TGTGCCAGCAACTACCTTCTCCGGGACACTGAAGCTTTCTTT. The chain joins TRBV2 to TRBJ1-1, with D uncertain. In germline, CDR1 is SNHLY, CDR2 FYNNEI. V gave up 7 bases and J gave up 3 bases, with 15 bases separating them. The CDR3 covers 14 residues.

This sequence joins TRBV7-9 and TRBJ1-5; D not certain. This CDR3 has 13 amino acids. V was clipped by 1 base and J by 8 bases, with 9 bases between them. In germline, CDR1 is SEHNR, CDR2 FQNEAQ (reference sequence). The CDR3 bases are TGTGCCAGCAGCTTAGAGTGGGAGGAGCCCCAGCATTTT. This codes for CASSLEWEEPQHF.

Here the CDR3 DNA reads TGTGCCAGCAGTCGGGACAGCCTTAATGAAAAACTGTTTTTT. The encoded protein is CASSRDSLNEKLFF. This sequence joins TRBV9 and TRBJ1-4, with TRBD1 matching over 7 bases. This CDR3 has 14 residues. Germline V gene sequence: CDR1 SGDLS, CDR2 YYNGEE. V lost 5 bases, J lost 4 bases, and 5 bases stayed unmatched.

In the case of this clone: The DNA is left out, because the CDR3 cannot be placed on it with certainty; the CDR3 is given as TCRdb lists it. CDR3: CASSQDLRASSGNTIYF. The chain employs TRBV4-3 and TRBJ1-3. The CDR3 numbers 17 amino acids, ends counted. Germline assignment: CDR1 LGHNA and CDR2 YSLEER.

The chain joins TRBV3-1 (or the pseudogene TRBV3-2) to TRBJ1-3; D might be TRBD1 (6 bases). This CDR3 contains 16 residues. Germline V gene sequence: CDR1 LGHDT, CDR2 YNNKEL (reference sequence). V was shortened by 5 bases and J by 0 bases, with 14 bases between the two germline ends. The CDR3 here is CASSDGTRSSGNTIYF. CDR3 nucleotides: TGTGCCAGCAGCGATGGGACACGATCCTCTGGAAACACCATATATTTT.

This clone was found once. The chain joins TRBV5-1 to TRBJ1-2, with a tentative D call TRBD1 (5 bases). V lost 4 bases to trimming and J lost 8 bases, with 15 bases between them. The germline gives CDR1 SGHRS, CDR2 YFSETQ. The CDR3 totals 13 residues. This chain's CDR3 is CASSPGGVTGYTF. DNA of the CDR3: TGCGCCAGCAGCCCGGGGGGGGTGACCGGCTACACCTTC.

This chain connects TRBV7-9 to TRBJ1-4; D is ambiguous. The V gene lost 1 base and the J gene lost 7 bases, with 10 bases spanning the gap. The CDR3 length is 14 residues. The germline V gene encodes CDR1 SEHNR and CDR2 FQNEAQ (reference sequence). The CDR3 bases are TGTGCCAGCAGCTTAGATAGGGCAGCTGAAAAACTGTTTTTT. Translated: CASSLDRAAEKLFF.

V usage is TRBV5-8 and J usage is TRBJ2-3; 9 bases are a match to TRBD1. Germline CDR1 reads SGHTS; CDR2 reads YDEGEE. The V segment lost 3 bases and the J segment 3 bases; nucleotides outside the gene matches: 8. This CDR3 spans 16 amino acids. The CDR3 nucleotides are TGTGCCAGCAGCTCACATGACAGGGGGTTAACAGATACGCAGTATTTT. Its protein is CASSSHDRGLTDTQYF.

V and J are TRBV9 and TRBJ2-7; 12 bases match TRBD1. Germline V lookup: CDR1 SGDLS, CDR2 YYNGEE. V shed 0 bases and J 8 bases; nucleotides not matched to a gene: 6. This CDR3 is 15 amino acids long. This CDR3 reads CASSVGEGQGAKQYF. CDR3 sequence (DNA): TGTGCCAGCAGCGTAGGGGAGGGACAGGGGGCAAAGCAGTACTTC. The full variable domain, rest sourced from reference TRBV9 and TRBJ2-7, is DSGVTQTPKHLITATGQRVTLRCSPRSGDLSVYWYQQSLDQGLQFLIQYYNGEERAKGNILERFSAQQFPDLHSELNLSSLELGDSALYFCASSVGEGQGAKQYFGPGTRLTVT.

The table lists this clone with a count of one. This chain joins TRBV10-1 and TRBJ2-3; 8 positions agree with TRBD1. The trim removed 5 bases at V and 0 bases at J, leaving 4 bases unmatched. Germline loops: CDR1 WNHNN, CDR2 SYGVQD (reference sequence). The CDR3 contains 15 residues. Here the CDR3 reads CASSSGQGSTDTQYF. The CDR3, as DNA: TGCGCCAGCAGTTCCGGACAGGGTAGCACAGATACGCAGTATTTT.

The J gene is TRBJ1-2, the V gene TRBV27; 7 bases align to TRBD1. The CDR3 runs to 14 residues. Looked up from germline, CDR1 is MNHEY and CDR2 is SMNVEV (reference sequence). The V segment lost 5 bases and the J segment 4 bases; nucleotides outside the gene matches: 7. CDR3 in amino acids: CASSRGTAIYGYTF. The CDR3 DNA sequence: TGTGCCAGCAGTAGAGGGACAGCAATCTATGGCTACACCTTC.

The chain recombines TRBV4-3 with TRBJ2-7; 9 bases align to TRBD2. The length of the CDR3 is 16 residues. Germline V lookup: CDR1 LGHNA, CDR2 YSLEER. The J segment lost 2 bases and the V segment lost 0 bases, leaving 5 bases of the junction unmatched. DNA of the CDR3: TGCGCCAGCAGCCAAGATTCGCGGGGGGGCACCTACGAGCAGTACTTC. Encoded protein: CASSQDSRGGTYEQYF.

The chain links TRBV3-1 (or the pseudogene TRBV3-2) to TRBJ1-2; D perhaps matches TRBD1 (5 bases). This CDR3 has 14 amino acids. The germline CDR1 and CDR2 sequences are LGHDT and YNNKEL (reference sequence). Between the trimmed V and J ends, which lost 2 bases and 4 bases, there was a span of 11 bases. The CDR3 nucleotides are TGTGCCAGCAGCCAATCCAACAGGTTCTATGGCTACACCTTC. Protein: CASSQSNRFYGYTF.

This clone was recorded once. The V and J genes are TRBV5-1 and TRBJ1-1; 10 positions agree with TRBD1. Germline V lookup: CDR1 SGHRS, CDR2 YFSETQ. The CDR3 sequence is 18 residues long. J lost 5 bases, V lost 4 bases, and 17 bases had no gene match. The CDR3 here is CASSTPDRGLRSGTEAFF. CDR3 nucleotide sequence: TGCGCCAGCAGCACTCCCGACAGGGGGCTACGCTCGGGGACTGAAGCTTTCTTT.

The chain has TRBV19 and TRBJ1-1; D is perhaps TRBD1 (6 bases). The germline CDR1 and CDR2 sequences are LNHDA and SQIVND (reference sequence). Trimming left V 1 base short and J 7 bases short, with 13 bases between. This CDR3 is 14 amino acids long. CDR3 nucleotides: TGTGCCAGTAGTATAGGTGGTCCGACAGGTGAAGCTTTCTTT. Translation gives CASSIGGPTGEAFF.

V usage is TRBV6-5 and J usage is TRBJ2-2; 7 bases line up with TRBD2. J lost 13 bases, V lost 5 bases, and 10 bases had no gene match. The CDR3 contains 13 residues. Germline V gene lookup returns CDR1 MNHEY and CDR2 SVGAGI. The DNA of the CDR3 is TGTGCCAGCAGTCATTCTGGGGGGGGAGTGCTGTTTTTT. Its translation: CASSHSGGGVLFF.

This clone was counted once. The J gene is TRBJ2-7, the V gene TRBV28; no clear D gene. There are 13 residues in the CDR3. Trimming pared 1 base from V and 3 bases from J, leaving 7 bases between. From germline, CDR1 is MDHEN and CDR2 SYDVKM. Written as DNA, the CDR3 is TGTGCCAGCAGTTTATTAGGACGCTACGAGCAGTACTTC. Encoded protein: CASSLLGRYEQYF.

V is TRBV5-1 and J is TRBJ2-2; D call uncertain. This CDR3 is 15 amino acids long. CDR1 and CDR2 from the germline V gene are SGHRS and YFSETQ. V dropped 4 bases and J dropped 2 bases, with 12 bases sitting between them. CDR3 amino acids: CASSLNSANTGELFF. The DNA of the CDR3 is TGCGCCAGCAGCCTCAACTCTGCAAACACCGGGGAGCTGTTTTTT.

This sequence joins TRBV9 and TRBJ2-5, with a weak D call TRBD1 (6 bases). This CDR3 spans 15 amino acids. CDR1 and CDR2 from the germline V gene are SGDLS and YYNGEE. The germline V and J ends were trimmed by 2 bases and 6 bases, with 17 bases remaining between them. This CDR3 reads CASSVGPGQKQTQYF. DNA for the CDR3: TGTGCCAGCAGCGTCGGCCCTGGACAGAAACAGACCCAGTACTTC.

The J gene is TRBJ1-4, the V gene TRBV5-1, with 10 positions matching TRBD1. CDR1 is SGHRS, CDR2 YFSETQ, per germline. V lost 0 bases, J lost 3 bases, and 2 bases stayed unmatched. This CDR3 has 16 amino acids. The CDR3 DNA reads TGCGCCAGCAGCTTGGTAGGACAGGGGGCTAATGAAAAACTGTTTTTT. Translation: CASSLVGQGANEKLFF.

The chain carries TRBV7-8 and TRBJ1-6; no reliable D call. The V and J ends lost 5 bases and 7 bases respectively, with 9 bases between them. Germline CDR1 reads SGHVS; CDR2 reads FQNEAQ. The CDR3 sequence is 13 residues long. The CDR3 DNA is TGTGCCAGCAGCCCCGCGGGAAATTCACCCCTCCACTTT. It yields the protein CASSPAGNSPLHF.

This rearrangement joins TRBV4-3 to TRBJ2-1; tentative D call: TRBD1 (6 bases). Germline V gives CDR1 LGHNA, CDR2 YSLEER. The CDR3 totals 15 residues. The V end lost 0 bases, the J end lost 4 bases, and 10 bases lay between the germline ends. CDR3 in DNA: TGCGCCAGCAGCCAAGAGGGGCAGGGGTACAATGAGCAGTTCTTC. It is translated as CASSQEGQGYNEQFF.

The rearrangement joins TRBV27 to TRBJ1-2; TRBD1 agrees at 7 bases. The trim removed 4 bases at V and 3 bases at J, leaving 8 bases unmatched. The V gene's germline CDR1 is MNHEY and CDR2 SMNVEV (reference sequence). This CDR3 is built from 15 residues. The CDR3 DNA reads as TGTGCCAGCAGTTCCCGGGACAGCAGGGACTATGGCTACACCTTC. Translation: CASSSRDSRDYGYTF.

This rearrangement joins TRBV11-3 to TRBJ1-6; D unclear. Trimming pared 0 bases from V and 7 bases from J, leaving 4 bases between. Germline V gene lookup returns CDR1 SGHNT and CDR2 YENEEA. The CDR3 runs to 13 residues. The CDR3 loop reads CASSLDSNSPLHF. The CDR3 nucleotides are TGTGCCAGCAGCTTAGACAGCAATTCACCCCTCCACTTT.

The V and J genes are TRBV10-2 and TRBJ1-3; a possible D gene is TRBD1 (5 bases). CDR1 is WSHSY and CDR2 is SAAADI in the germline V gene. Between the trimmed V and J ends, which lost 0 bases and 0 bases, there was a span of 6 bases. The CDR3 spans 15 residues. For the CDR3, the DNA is TGCGCCAGCAGTGAGTCGGGGGGCTCTGGAAACACCATATATTTT. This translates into CASSESGGSGNTIYF.

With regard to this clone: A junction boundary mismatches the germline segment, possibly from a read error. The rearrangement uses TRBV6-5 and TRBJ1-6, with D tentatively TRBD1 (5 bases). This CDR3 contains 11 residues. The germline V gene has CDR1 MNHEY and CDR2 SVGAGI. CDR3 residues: CASIHNRDLDF. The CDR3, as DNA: TGTGCCAGCATACACAACCGGGACCTTGACTTT.